The subject of this entry is one T cell receptor beta chain. Its specificity is unknown. There are 14 residues in the CDR3. The germline V gene encodes CDR1 LNHDA and CDR2 SQIVND (reference sequence). Trimming shortened V by 9 bases and J by 2 bases, and 14 bases separated the two germline ends. A multiplex PCR was run with 60 Vbeta primers and 13 Jbeta primers. The repertoire was sequenced with immunoSEQ multiplex PCR; TCRdb's copy has only in-frame clones and lacks some. The sample has approximately 150,000 clones, 82% seen once; the top ten hold over 2.5%. The data derive from a study of cytomegalovirus exposure and HLA in healthy donors. Findings and caveats of the study: What a later analysis reportedly showed was that an Asian-associated ancestry cluster had fewer N-insertions than the 666-donor mean. For presence/absence analyses, sequencing depth was assumed to be roughly uniform across donors. Links to common viral pathogens appeared, in a later analysis, for several of the most significant clusters. The study labeled around 160 TCR beta chains cytomegalovirus-associated.

The TCR sequence derives from a male donor in good health and CMV-seronegative. The sample was PBMCs. The chain couples TRBV19 to TRBJ1-3, with unresolved D. CDR3 sequence (DNA): TGTGCCAGCCGAAGGGCGGGGACTGGAAACACCATATATTTT. Protein: CASRRAGTGNTIYF.